These T cell receptor beta chains were read from a single sample in a study of blood T cell repertoires in COVID-19. Data came from immunoSEQ multiplex PCR; TCRdb stores just in-frame clones and leaves some out. The sample gives about 180,000 clones, about 88% of which show up once; roughly 0.58% is in the top ten. The sample comprised peripheral blood. These TCRs come from a man in his 60s with COVID-19, enrolled during active disease. The CDR3 runs from the conserved cysteine through the conserved F or W. D genes are given only for firm matches. Clone size is given for some rows only: seen once, a few or many times, or a class if the clone is expanded.

J gene,clone size,V gene,D gene,CDR3 DNA,CDR3 protein
TRBJ2-3,NA,TRBV5-4,NA,TGTGCCAGCAGCTTGGACAGGGCGAGGGATACGCAGTATTTT,CASSLDRARDTQYF
TRBJ2-3,once,TRBV30,NA,TGTGCCTGGAGGGGTAGCGTTGGCACAGATACGCAGTATTTT,CAWRGSVGTDTQYF
TRBJ2-7,NA,TRBV7-2,NA,TGTGCCAGCAGCTTTAGCGGAGGGATCTATTACGAGCAGTACTTC,CASSFSGGIYYEQYF
TRBJ1-2,NA,TRBV19,NA,TGTGCCAGTAGTATCCTCCAGACTGGGGGCTACACCTTC,CASSILQTGGYTF
TRBJ2-1,NA,TRBV3-1/TRBV3-2,NA,TGTGCCAGCAGCCAAGATGAGCGGAAGCAGTTCTTC,CASSQDERKQFF
TRBJ1-2,NA,TRBV9,TRBD1,TGTGCCAGCAGCCGCGGACAGGGGGCTTCCTATGGCTACACCTTC,CASSRGQGASYGYTF
TRBJ1-1,NA,TRBV2,NA,TGTGCCAGCAGTGCCTTCGGGACAACTGAAGCTTTCTTT,CASSAFGTTEAFF
TRBJ2-7,NA,TRBV9,TRBD1,TGTGCCAGCAGCCCCCGACAGGGGGCCTACGAGCAGTACTTC,CASSPRQGAYEQYF
TRBJ2-7,few,TRBV5-6,NA,TGTGCCAGCGCCCGGGGGACCTTAGCCGAGCAGTACTTC,CASARGTLAEQYF
TRBJ2-1,NA,TRBV29-1,TRBD2,TGCAGCGTTGAGTGGACTAGCGGGGTAAGTGAGCAGTTCTTC,CSVEWTSGVSEQFF
TRBJ1-5,few,TRBV28,NA,TGTGCCAGCAGTTTAGGCCGGGAGGGGAGCAATCAGCCCCAGCATTTT,CASSLGREGSNQPQHF
TRBJ1-5,NA,TRBV7-9,TRBD1,TGTGCCAGCAGCCCCTCCGGACAGGCGGGGCAGCCCCAGCATTTT,CASSPSGQAGQPQHF
TRBJ1-1,NA,TRBV18,NA,TGTGCCAGCTCACCTTCGGGGAACACTGAAGCTTTCTTT,CASSPSGNTEAFF
TRBJ1-2,NA,TRBV19,NA,TGTGCCAGTAGAATCCAGGGAAAGGGCTACACCTTC,CASRIQGKGYTF
TRBJ1-4,few,TRBV4-2,NA,TGTGCCAGCAGCCCCGAGAGGCGAGGGGAAAAACTGTTTTTT,CASSPERRGEKLFF
TRBJ1-6,NA,TRBV28,TRBD1,TGTGCCAGCAGTGGGGGACAGGCAGCCTTTGGACCCCTCCACTTT,CASSGGQAAFGPLHF
TRBJ2-1,NA,TRBV9,TRBD2,TGTGCCAGCAGCGTAGAACTAGCGGGGACGAATGAGCAGTTCTTC,CASSVELAGTNEQFF
TRBJ2-3,NA,TRBV5-6,TRBD1,TGTGCCAGCACCTCAGGGGGACAGCCGGGGACAGATACGCAGTATTTT,CASTSGGQPGTDTQYF
TRBJ1-6,NA,TRBV7-9,NA,TGTGCCAGCAGCGCCCGCACAGGTTCGATGGATTCACCCCTCCACTTT,CASSARTGSMDSPLHF
TRBJ2-3,NA,TRBV14,TRBD1,TGTGCCAGCAGCCTTGGACAGGGGGCGAACACAGATACGCAGTATTTT,CASSLGQGANTDTQYF
TRBJ2-1,NA,TRBV7-2,TRBD1,TGTGCCAGCAGCTTAGCACCGGACAGGGCTAATGAGCAGTTCTTC,CASSLAPDRANEQFF
TRBJ1-1,NA,TRBV20-1,NA,TGCAGTGCTAGCGGGGGAGGTGAAGCTTTCTTT,CSASGGGEAFF
TRBJ2-3,NA,TRBV4-3,TRBD2,TGCGCCAGCAGCCAAGCCCTCGCGGGGGGGGCCCGTGCAGATACGCAGTATTTT,CASSQALAGGARADTQYF
TRBJ1-1,NA,TRBV7-2,TRBD1,TGTGCCAGCAGGCGCATGGACAGGGAGAACACTGAAGCTTTCTTT,CASRRMDRENTEAFF
TRBJ2-3,NA,TRBV5-1,NA,TGCGCCAGCAGACGCGTGACAGGGACTAGCACAGATACGCAGTATTTT,CASRRVTGTSTDTQYF
TRBJ1-4,NA,TRBV24-1,TRBD1,TGTGCCACCAGTGATTCCCAGGGGGCAAAGGAAAAACTGTTTTTT,CATSDSQGAKEKLFF
TRBJ2-7,NA,TRBV14,TRBD1,TGTGCCAGCAGCCACCACGGGACAGGGGTCTTCCGATACGAGCAGTACTTC,CASSHHGTGVFRYEQYF
TRBJ1-1,NA,TRBV6-4,TRBD1,TGTGCCAGCAGCCCCGATAGGGGGCTTGGCACTGAAGCTTTCTTT,CASSPDRGLGTEAFF
TRBJ1-6,NA,TRBV6-6,NA,TGTGCCAGCAGTTCGGGCTATAATTCACCCCTCCACTTT,CASSSGYNSPLHF
TRBJ2-3,NA,TRBV25-1,TRBD2,TGTGCCAGCAGTCTAACAAATTCCGGGAGGGGCACAGATACGCAGTATTTT,CASSLTNSGRGTDTQYF
TRBJ1-1,NA,TRBV12-3/TRBV12-4,NA,TGTGCCAGCAGTTCCGCAGAGAACACTGAAGCTTTCTTT,CASSSAENTEAFF
TRBJ2-5,NA,TRBV9,NA,TGTGCCAGCAGCTGGACAGATAAGCAAGAGACCCAGTACTTC,CASSWTDKQETQYF
TRBJ2-7,few,TRBV19,TRBD1,TGTGCCAGTAGTAAGGGGGCGGACAGGGCCTACGAGCAGTACTTC,CASSKGADRAYEQYF
TRBJ1-3,few,TRBV18,NA,TGTGCCAGCGCTGACAGGAGTCCTTTGGCTGGAAACACCATATATTTT,CASADRSPLAGNTIYF
TRBJ2-1,NA,TRBV7-2,TRBD2,TGTGCCAGCAGCTTAGAGGGTAGCGGGGGGTACAATGAGCAGTTCTTC,CASSLEGSGGYNEQFF
TRBJ1-4,NA,TRBV4-2,NA,TGTGCCAGCGGGGGGGGTGCTAATGAAAAACTGTTTTTT,CASGGGANEKLFF
TRBJ2-5,NA,TRBV9,NA,TGTGCCAGCTCCCCGCAGGGGATGGAGACCCAGTACTTC,CASSPQGMETQYF
TRBJ1-1,NA,TRBV6-5,NA,TGTGCCAGCAGTTCCAGACACCGGGGGTCTGAAGCTTTCTTT,CASSSRHRGSEAFF
TRBJ1-2,NA,TRBV5-8,TRBD1,TGTGCCAGCGGCGACAGGGGGCAGGCCTATGGCTACACCTTC,CASGDRGQAYGYTF
TRBJ2-1,NA,TRBV2,NA,TGTGCCAGCAGTGAAGGACACTCCTACAATGAGCAGTTCTTC,CASSEGHSYNEQFF
TRBJ1-6,NA,TRBV5-6,NA,TGTGCCAGCAGCTTTTTTCAGGGAAGGAATAATAATTCACCCCTCCACTTT,CASSFFQGRNNNSPLHF
TRBJ1-2,NA,TRBV7-2,NA,TGTGCCAGCAGCGGTTTTATGGGGCTACAGGGCTACACCTTC,CASSGFMGLQGYTF
TRBJ2-5,NA,TRBV9,NA,TGTGCCAGCACCCCTATGGGGCAGGGAAAGACCCAGTACTTC,CASTPMGQGKTQYF
TRBJ1-5,NA,TRBV7-2,NA,TGTGCCAGCAGCTTCCAGGGGCCATTGAGCAATCAGCCCCAGCATTTT,CASSFQGPLSNQPQHF
TRBJ1-6,NA,TRBV3-1/TRBV3-2,NA,TGTGCCAGCAGCCAAGTCGGAGGGCAGGGTAATTCACCCCTCCACTTT,CASSQVGGQGNSPLHF
TRBJ1-4,NA,TRBV28,TRBD1,TGTGCCAGCAATGGAAAAGGGGGCGTTGGTGAAAAACTGTTTTTT,CASNGKGGVGEKLFF
TRBJ2-2,NA,TRBV7-3,NA,TGTGCCAGCAGCGCTGTTTCGACTAGGTCGGCCGGGGAGCTGTTTTTT,CASSAVSTRSAGELFF
TRBJ2-1,NA,TRBV7-2,NA,TGTGCCAGCAGCTTAGCCCGTCCCCATGAGCAGTTCTTC,CASSLARPHEQFF
TRBJ1-6,NA,TRBV2,TRBD1,TGTGCCAGCAGGGGGACAGGGACCGCTAATTCACCCCTCCACTTT,CASRGTGTANSPLHF
TRBJ2-2,NA,TRBV19,TRBD1,TGTGCCAGTATTGGGGGACAGGCAAACACCGGGGAGCTGTTTTTT,CASIGGQANTGELFF
TRBJ2-3,once,TRBV29-1,NA,TGCAGCGTTGTGGCGGGGGCCAGCGTACCCACAGATACGCAGTATTTT,CSVVAGASVPTDTQYF
TRBJ2-3,once,TRBV11-1,TRBD2,TGTGCCAGCAGCTTAGGACTAGCGGGAAACACAGATACGCAGTATTTT,CASSLGLAGNTDTQYF
TRBJ2-3,NA,TRBV4-3,TRBD2,TGCGCCAGCAGCCAAGTAGCAGGACTAGGCGACACAGATACGCAGTATTTT,CASSQVAGLGDTDTQYF
TRBJ2-7,NA,TRBV11-2,TRBD2,TGTGCCAGCAGCTCGGTACTCTGGACCGGGACTAGCCTGACCTACGAGCAGTACTTC,CASSSVLWTGTSLTYEQYF